The rows below give T cell receptor beta chains drawn from one sample of a study of technical replicates of blood from several donors. Assay used: immunoSEQ multiplex PCR; TCRdb lists only in-frame clones, some missing. The sample carries some 91,000 clones, approximately 96% recorded once. The sequenced sample consisted of T cells isolated from PBMCs. The receptor source for this set is a human donor in good health. CDR3s leave out the opening cysteine and the closing phenylalanine or tryptophan. The order of the fields is clone size, V gene, J gene, CDR3 protein. Clone size, where shown, is once, few, many, or a class for clones that have expanded.

abundance: NA; v_gene: TRBV6-5; j_gene: TRBJ2-7; CDR3aa: ASSLGQHLSYEQY
abundance: NA; v_gene: TRBV5-4; j_gene: TRBJ2-1; CDR3aa: ASSSNLGDRGFYNEQF
abundance: NA; v_gene: TRBV21-1; j_gene: TRBJ2-5; CDR3aa: ASNTKTSGNGETQY
abundance: NA; v_gene: TRBV5-1; j_gene: TRBJ1-1; CDR3aa: ASSPEGGVEAF
abundance: NA; v_gene: TRBV11-3; j_gene: TRBJ2-1; CDR3aa: ASSLEAGFSQNEQF
abundance: NA; v_gene: TRBV9; j_gene: TRBJ2-2; CDR3aa: ASSSRQGGAGELF
abundance: NA; v_gene: TRBV6-5; j_gene: TRBJ1-2; CDR3aa: ATSQAGPLQGYT
abundance: NA; v_gene: TRBV7-6; j_gene: TRBJ2-7; CDR3aa: ASSSHPELAGNPLYEQY
abundance: NA; v_gene: TRBV7-8; j_gene: TRBJ2-1; CDR3aa: ASSPLGVTVSEGDEQF
abundance: NA; v_gene: TRBV2; j_gene: TRBJ2-2; CDR3aa: ASRRGLAGVGDTGELF
abundance: NA; v_gene: TRBV19; j_gene: TRBJ2-1; CDR3aa: ASSSGWQYLDDEQF
abundance: NA; v_gene: TRBV7-9; j_gene: TRBJ2-3; CDR3aa: ASSPWGGYTQY
abundance: NA; v_gene: TRBV5-1; j_gene: TRBJ1-1; CDR3aa: ASSRDSDTEAF
abundance: NA; v_gene: TRBV6-6; j_gene: TRBJ2-7; CDR3aa: ASSFGTGGNNEQY
abundance: few; v_gene: TRBV28; j_gene: TRBJ2-7; CDR3aa: ASSGTSGGYEQY
abundance: NA; v_gene: TRBV28; j_gene: TRBJ2-1; CDR3aa: ASSLWGEGNEQF
abundance: NA; v_gene: TRBV4-1; j_gene: TRBJ1-1; CDR3aa: ASSQETGPMNTEAF
abundance: NA; v_gene: TRBV11-2; j_gene: TRBJ2-7; CDR3aa: ASRSYRERTYEQY
abundance: NA; v_gene: TRBV6-1; j_gene: TRBJ2-1; CDR3aa: ASSLWTSGGNEQF
abundance: NA; v_gene: TRBV5-1; j_gene: TRBJ1-6; CDR3aa: ASSFPGNSPLH
abundance: NA; v_gene: TRBV5-6; j_gene: TRBJ1-1; CDR3aa: ASSLVGGGTEAF
abundance: NA; v_gene: TRBV27; j_gene: TRBJ1-1; CDR3aa: ASSFGQGGEAF
abundance: NA; v_gene: TRBV6-6; j_gene: TRBJ2-7; CDR3aa: ASSHQPTGVTYEQY
abundance: NA; v_gene: TRBV28; j_gene: TRBJ2-3; CDR3aa: ASQSSRLVGTDTQY
abundance: NA; v_gene: TRBV6-6; j_gene: TRBJ1-3; CDR3aa: ASSGPGGGNTIY
abundance: NA; v_gene: TRBV28; j_gene: TRBJ1-4; CDR3aa: ASSVPGGGTEKLF
abundance: NA; v_gene: TRBV18; j_gene: TRBJ2-7; CDR3aa: ASSPTGGTYEQY
abundance: NA; v_gene: TRBV2; j_gene: TRBJ2-1; CDR3aa: ASSAVEQF
abundance: NA; v_gene: TRBV30; j_gene: TRBJ2-5; CDR3aa: AWVGGSETQY
abundance: NA; v_gene: TRBV29-1; j_gene: TRBJ2-3; CDR3aa: SVEAQREFGADTQY
abundance: NA; v_gene: TRBV5-1; j_gene: TRBJ2-2; CDR3aa: ASRTGGFTGELF
abundance: once; v_gene: TRBV12-5; j_gene: TRBJ1-4; CDR3aa: ASGLVQGGQGEKLF
abundance: NA; v_gene: TRBV19; j_gene: TRBJ1-2; CDR3aa: ASSDTGGGGYT
abundance: NA; v_gene: TRBV5-1; j_gene: TRBJ1-3; CDR3aa: ASSGTDATFGNTIY
abundance: once; v_gene: TRBV4-1; j_gene: TRBJ1-2; CDR3aa: ASSQVRLQGADFNYGYT
abundance: NA; v_gene: TRBV6-5; j_gene: TRBJ2-1; CDR3aa: ASSRRTDTEQF
abundance: NA; v_gene: TRBV19; j_gene: TRBJ1-3; CDR3aa: ASSIQRISGNTIY
abundance: NA; v_gene: TRBV5-1; j_gene: TRBJ1-1; CDR3aa: ASSPVGDRGQGEAF
abundance: NA; v_gene: TRBV19; j_gene: TRBJ1-1; CDR3aa: ASSMWGPGAEAF
abundance: NA; v_gene: TRBV7-3; j_gene: TRBJ1-1; CDR3aa: ASSLFSLGQGSTEAF
abundance: NA; v_gene: TRBV28; j_gene: TRBJ2-1; CDR3aa: ASIVTGGYDEQF
abundance: once; v_gene: TRBV10-3; j_gene: TRBJ2-3; CDR3aa: AISERTSEDTQY
abundance: NA; v_gene: TRBV10-3; j_gene: TRBJ2-5; CDR3aa: AIAPREDGETQY
abundance: once; v_gene: TRBV11-3; j_gene: TRBJ2-1; CDR3aa: ASSFLRGGEEQF
abundance: NA; v_gene: TRBV29-1; j_gene: TRBJ2-7; CDR3aa: SVGGLAGPYEQY
abundance: NA; v_gene: TRBV7-9; j_gene: TRBJ2-7; CDR3aa: ASSLAPEQGGNEQY
abundance: once; v_gene: TRBV27; j_gene: TRBJ1-5; CDR3aa: ASSLSWGEREPQH
abundance: NA; v_gene: TRBV5-5; j_gene: TRBJ1-1; CDR3aa: ASSFGTGPGGTEAF
abundance: once; v_gene: TRBV27; j_gene: TRBJ2-1; CDR3aa: ASSPGVPYNEQF
abundance: NA; v_gene: TRBV7-2; j_gene: TRBJ1-2; CDR3aa: ASSLMAYGYT
abundance: NA; v_gene: TRBV5-1; j_gene: TRBJ1-2; CDR3aa: ASSLTVGGPGDT
abundance: NA; v_gene: TRBV28; j_gene: TRBJ2-2; CDR3aa: ASSFLAGGRVTGELF
abundance: NA; v_gene: TRBV4-1; j_gene: TRBJ2-2; CDR3aa: ASRPRGTGELF